A single sample gave rise to the 31 T cell receptor beta chains below, sequenced in a study of blood T cell repertoires in COVID-19 (dated by TCRdb to the early 2020s). Library method: the immunoSEQ multiplex PCR assay. Held by TCRdb, this immuneACCESS table contains in-frame sequences only and omits some clones. Under half of the omission traces to an unresolved V gene where checked; the cause of the rest is unknown. The sample table records about 500,000 clones; roughly nine tenths of these occur just once. The ten largest clones add up to less than 9.5% of the sample. Sample: peripheral blood. The receptors come from a woman aged 50 to 60 with COVID-19, enrolled during active disease.

The chain joins TRBV3-1 (or the pseudogene TRBV3-2) to TRBJ2-1; D call uncertain. The germline V and J ends were trimmed by 4 bases and 0 bases, with 10 bases remaining between them. The length of the CDR3 is 15 residues. In germline, CDR1 is LGHDT, CDR2 YNNKEL (reference sequence). CDR3 DNA sequence: TGTGCCAGCAGCCCTAGTCGAAGCTCCTACAATGAGCAGTTCTTC. Translated, it gives CASSPSRSSYNEQFF.

The chain is built from TRBV6-4 and TRBJ1-2, with D perhaps TRBD1 (5 bases). V dropped 5 bases and J dropped 4 bases, with 17 bases sitting between them. CDR3 size: 15 residues. CDR1 is MRHNA, CDR2 SNTAGT, per germline. CDR3 loop: CASSPEMAGIYGYTF. CDR3 in DNA: TGTGCCAGCAGTCCAGAGATGGCAGGGATCTATGGCTACACCTTC.

The chain links TRBV27 to TRBJ1-5; 7 nucleotides align to TRBD1. J was trimmed by 3 bases and V by 5 bases; bases with no gene match: 7. The CDR3 has 15 amino acids. Germline V CDR1 and CDR2: MNHEY, SMNVEV (reference sequence). The CDR3 sequence: CASSVGGTVNQPQHF. The CDR3 DNA follows: TGTGCCAGCAGTGTGGGCGGGACAGTCAATCAGCCCCAGCATTTT.

The rearrangement joins TRBV6-5 to TRBJ1-2; D is undetermined. From germline, CDR1 is MNHEY and CDR2 SVGAGI. The CDR3 runs to 12 residues. In DNA, the CDR3 is TGTGCAACCACGGAGGGTAGCTATGGCTACACCTTC. Translation gives CATTEGSYGYTF.

This sequence joins TRBV6-5 and TRBJ1-2; D possibly corresponds to TRBD1 (5 bases). V lost 6 bases, J lost 7 bases, and 18 bases lay in between. Germline-derived CDR1 and CDR2 are MNHEY and SVGAGI. CDR3 length equals 14 residues. CDR3 in amino acids: CASSSGQRGAGYTF. The CDR3 DNA reads TGTGCCAGCAGCTCTGGACAACGTGGGGCTGGCTACACCTTC.

The V call is TRBV21-1, the J call TRBJ1-5; TRBD1, as called in the table, went unchecked against the DNA. TRBV21-1 is an annotated pseudogene. The CDR3 totals 9 residues. CDR3 residues: CAGQQPQHF. DNA for the CDR3: TGTGCCGGCCAGCAGCCCCAGCATTTT.

This sequence joins TRBV11-2 and TRBJ1-1, with D hard to call. CDR1 is SGHAT and CDR2 is FQNNGV in the germline V gene. The CDR3 spans 13 residues. Trimming took 5 bases from V and 3 from J, leaving 10 bases between them. Here the CDR3 DNA reads TGTGCCAGCAGCCGTGACATCGACACTGAAGCTTTCTTT. Encoded protein: CASSRDIDTEAFF. The variable domain in full, completed from reference TRBV11-2 and TRBJ1-1, reads EAGVAQSPRYKIIEKRQSVAFWCNPISGHATLYWYQQILGQGPKLLIQFQNNGVVDDSQLPKDRFSAERLKGVDSTLKIQPAKLEDSAVYLCASSRDIDTEAFFGQGTRLTVV.

The chain has TRBV13 and TRBJ1-1, with TRBD1 as a possible D gene (5 bases). Germline V gene data show CDR1 as PRHDT and CDR2 as FYEKMQ (reference sequence). Trimming took 5 bases from V and 1 from J, leaving 11 bases between them. The CDR3 extends over 14 amino acids. CDR3 coding DNA: TGTGCCAGCAGCCAGCCGACAGAGAACACTGAAGCTTTCTTT. Protein: CASSQPTENTEAFF. The full variable domain, rest sourced from reference TRBV13 and TRBJ1-1, is AAGVIQSPRHLIKEKRETATLKCYPIPRHDTVYWYQQGPGQDPQFLISFYEKMQSDKGSIPDRFSAQQFSDYHSELNMSSLELGDSALYFCASSQPTENTEAFFGQGTRLTVV.

V gene TRBV27 combines with J gene TRBJ2-3; unclear D gene. The CDR3 is 13 residues long. Germline V gene sequence: CDR1 MNHEY, CDR2 SMNVEV (reference sequence). Trimming pared 6 bases from V and 0 bases from J, leaving 7 bases between. The CDR3 loop reads CASRKTSTDTQYF. As DNA, the CDR3 is TGTGCCAGCAGGAAGACAAGCACAGATACGCAGTATTTT.

The genes are TRBV18 and TRBJ2-1, with 8 positions matching TRBD2. Germline V lookup: CDR1 KGHSH, CDR2 LQKENI. The V segment lost 4 bases and the J segment 6 bases; nucleotides outside the gene matches: 14. CDR3 size: 17 residues. CDR3 DNA: TGTGCCAGCTCACATTCCCCGGGACTAGTTCGTCCCAATGAGCAGTTCTTC. This translates into CASSHSPGLVRPNEQFF.

This rearrangement joins TRBV6-5 to TRBJ1-2; D perhaps matches TRBD1 (6 bases). The V end lost 0 bases, the J end lost 4 bases, and 15 bases lay between the germline ends. In germline, CDR1 is MNHEY, CDR2 SVGAGI. CDR3 length: 16 residues. CDR3 sequence reads: CASSYSGHPLGYGYTF. The CDR3 DNA reads as TGTGCCAGCAGTTACTCGGGACATCCCTTGGGCTATGGCTACACCTTC.

The CDR3 loop is CASSYSGTGLNYGYTF. The CDR3 DNA reads as TGTGCCAGCAGTTACTCTGGGACAGGCCTTAACTATGGCTACACCTTC. This rearrangement joins TRBV6-5 to TRBJ1-2; 8 bases fit TRBD1. CDR3 length equals 16 residues. Germline V gene lookup returns CDR1 MNHEY and CDR2 SVGAGI. Losses at the gene ends were 0 bases for V and 1 base for J; bases not matched to a gene: 4.

The rearrangement links TRBV2 to TRBJ1-3, with D perhaps matching TRBD1 (6 bases). Trimming pared 10 bases from V and 0 bases from J, leaving 13 bases between. This CDR3 contains 14 residues. Germline values: CDR1 SNHLY, CDR2 FYNNEI. The CDR3 DNA reads as TGTGCCACCCAAGGACAGAGCTCTGGAAACACCATATATTTT. Its translation: CATQGQSSGNTIYF.

This clone was counted once. The chain has TRBV30 and TRBJ1-1, with 8 bases that match TRBD1. The junction had 3 bases not matched to a gene; V was cut back by 2 bases and J by 7 bases. Germline CDR1 GTSNPN, CDR2 SVGIG (reference sequence). The CDR3 spans 12 residues. The CDR3 nucleotides are TGTGCCTGGAGTCATGGACAGGGTGAAGCTTTCTTT. Protein: CAWSHGQGEAFF.

The chain recombines TRBV3-1 (or the pseudogene TRBV3-2) with TRBJ2-3, with 7 bases identical to TRBD2. With 3 bases clipped from V and 5 bases from J, the junction kept 5 bases outside the gene matches. The CDR3 covers 14 residues. CDR1 is LGHDT and CDR2 is YNNKEL in the germline V gene (reference sequence). The CDR3 region has the DNA TGTGCCAGCAGCCAGAGCGGGGCTTTAGATACGCAGTATTTT. This translates into CASSQSGALDTQYF.

The chain combines TRBV28 with TRBJ2-5; 7 bases fit TRBD2. Germline trimming cut 2 bases from V and 3 bases from J; bases unmatched to any gene: 9. Germline V gene data show CDR1 as MDHEN and CDR2 as SYDVKM. The CDR3 totals 16 residues. This CDR3 is CASSLGPSAGEETQYF. CDR3 nucleotides: TGTGCCAGCAGTTTAGGGCCATCCGCGGGGGAAGAGACCCAGTACTTC.

This clone was counted a single time. The V and J genes are TRBV15 and TRBJ2-2, with D maybe TRBD1 (6 bases). This CDR3 comprises 17 residues. Looked up from germline, CDR1 is LNHNV and CDR2 is YYDKDF (reference sequence). The V gene lost 0 bases and the J gene lost 4 bases, with 15 bases spanning the gap. This chain's CDR3 is CATSREGTHARTGELFF. Here the CDR3 DNA reads TGTGCCACCAGCAGAGAAGGGACACACGCTCGCACCGGGGAGCTGTTTTTT.

V is TRBV11-2 and J is TRBJ1-3; no reliable D call. This CDR3 is 17 amino acids long. The V end lost 1 base, the J end lost 3 bases, and 16 bases lay between the germline ends. In germline, CDR1 is SGHAT, CDR2 FQNNGV. As DNA, the CDR3 is TGTGCCAGCAGCTTAGGGCCCACAGTGTCCGATGGAAACACCATATATTTT. It specifies CASSLGPTVSDGNTIYF.

This clone was recorded a few times. The chain carries TRBV5-1 and TRBJ2-1; the D gene is possibly TRBD2 (5 bases). Trimming stripped 5 bases from V and 4 bases from J, with 16 bases between. The length of the CDR3 is 15 residues. Germline V CDR1 and CDR2: SGHRS, YFSETQ. CDR3 bases: TGCGCCAGCAGTCTGGCCGGGGTATCTTACAATGAGCAGTTCTTC. Its translation is CASSLAGVSYNEQFF.

This clone showed up just once. The J gene is TRBJ1-2, the V gene TRBV7-2, with TRBD1 matching over 8 bases. Germline trimming cut 2 bases from V and 4 bases from J; bases unmatched to any gene: 9. Germline CDR1 and CDR2: SGHTA and FQGNSA. CDR3 length equals 16 residues. The CDR3, as DNA: TGTGCCAGCAGCTTACCCACCCGCACAGGGGGCTATGGCTACACCTTC. Translation gives CASSLPTRTGGYGYTF.

The table lists this clone with a count of one. V and J are TRBV19 and TRBJ1-3; 7 bases are a match to TRBD1. The germline gives CDR1 LNHDA, CDR2 SQIVND (reference sequence). The CDR3 totals 13 residues. The trim removed 10 bases at V and 0 bases at J, leaving 3 bases unmatched. CDR3 coding DNA: TGTGCCACTAGACAGGGCTCTGGAAACACCATATATTTT. Amino acids: CATRQGSGNTIYF.

The chain uses TRBV19 and TRBJ1-1, with D unresolved. The V gene's germline CDR1 is LNHDA and CDR2 SQIVND (reference sequence). The CDR3 has 13 amino acids. Trimming pared 9 bases from V and 5 bases from J, leaving 16 bases between. DNA of the CDR3: TGTGCCAGCGGGATAACCGTGGGGACTGAAGCTTTCTTT. Protein product: CASGITVGTEAFF.

This chain joins TRBV27 and TRBJ1-5; 7 positions agree with TRBD1. Germline lookup yields CDR1 MNHEY and CDR2 SMNVEV (reference sequence). J gave up 0 bases and V 6 bases, and 5 bases lay outside the gene matches. CDR3 length: 15 residues. CDR3 sequence: CASRSGQYSNQPQHF. The CDR3 coding sequence is TGTGCCAGCAGGTCGGGACAGTATAGCAATCAGCCCCAGCATTTT.

The rearrangement links TRBV21-1 to TRBJ1-2. TRBV21-1 has pseudogene status. The CDR3 length is 15 residues. The DNA for the CDR3 is TGTGCCAGCAGCAAAACCCCGGGGAAGGACTATGGCTACACCTTC. This encodes CASSKTPGKDYGYTF.

The chain combines TRBV6-1 with TRBJ2-7, with D unclear. The CDR3 covers 11 residues. V lost 2 bases and J 6 bases, leaving 5 bases between the germline ends. Germline values: CDR1 MNHNS, CDR2 SASEGT. The CDR3 protein is CASSERLEQYF. CDR3 DNA sequence: TGTGCCAGCAGTGAAAGACTCGAGCAGTACTTC.

The V gene is TRBV6-5, the J gene TRBJ2-5, with unresolved D. CDR1 MNHEY and CDR2 SVGAGI come from the germline V gene. Trimming took 2 bases from V and 5 from J, leaving 9 bases between them. This CDR3 is built from 13 residues. CDR3 sequence (DNA): TGTGCCAGCAGTTACGATGACGGGGAGACCCAGTACTTC. Protein sequence: CASSYDDGETQYF.

The chain has TRBV30 and TRBJ2-2; 7 bases are shared with TRBD2. Germline CDR1 and CDR2: GTSNPN and SVGIG (reference sequence). This CDR3 contains 15 residues. Germline trimming cut 5 bases from V and 3 bases from J; bases unmatched to any gene: 9. The CDR3 spells CAWGWRGGYTGELFF. The CDR3 DNA reads TGTGCCTGGGGATGGAGGGGAGGGTACACCGGGGAGCTGTTTTTT.

The chain combines TRBV7-2 with TRBJ1-5; D gene ambiguous. V was clipped by 5 bases and J by 1 base, with 12 bases between them. The CDR3 has 15 amino acids. The V gene's germline CDR1 is SGHTA and CDR2 FQGNSA. This CDR3 is CASSRQTFSNQPQHF. The CDR3 DNA reads as TGTGCCAGCAGCCGTCAGACTTTCAGCAATCAGCCCCAGCATTTT.

The gene calls are TRBV5-1 and TRBJ2-7; TRBD2 aligns across 9 bases. After removal of 4 bases from V and 4 bases from J, the junction contained 6 bases not matched to a gene. Germline loops: CDR1 SGHRS, CDR2 YFSETQ. The length of the CDR3 is 14 residues. The CDR3 spells CASSPTSGPYEQYF. The CDR3 DNA reads TGCGCCAGCAGCCCGACTAGCGGACCTTACGAGCAGTACTTC.

In its sample, this clone was seen once. The J gene is TRBJ1-1, the V gene TRBV5-1; 8 bases are a match to TRBD1. After removal of 3 bases from V and 5 bases from J, the junction contained 18 bases not matched to a gene. The length of the CDR3 is 18 residues. Per the germline V gene, CDR1 is SGHRS and CDR2 is YFSETQ. CDR3 sequence (DNA): TGCGCCAGCAGCTCCGATAGCGGAACCCGACAGGGGAAGACTGAAGCTTTCTTT. It encodes CASSSDSGTRQGKTEAFF.

About this clone itself: Other DNA variants within this sample encode the same CDR3. The chain carries TRBV2 and TRBJ2-2; 7 bases agree with TRBD2. After removal of 8 bases from V and 6 bases from J, the junction contained 0 bases not matched to a gene. CDR3 length: 11 residues. Germline V gene sequence: CDR1 SNHLY, CDR2 FYNNEI. CDR3 DNA: TGTGCCAGCCGGGGGGCCGGGGAGCTGTTTTTT. Amino acid sequence: CASRGAGELFF.